A selection of T cell receptor beta chains follows, all from one sample in a study of cytomegalovirus exposure and HLA in healthy donors. Sequencing used immunoSEQ multiplex PCR; TCRdb keeps in-frame clones, though not all of them. This table holds approximately 170,000 clones, more than 70% found once. Sample: PBMCs. The receptors were sampled from a young man in good health and CMV-seropositive. Both conserved end residues are part of each CDR3. The order of the fields is clone size, V gene, J gene, D gene, CDR3 protein, CDR3 DNA. A D gene is named only where the DNA matches it firmly. Rows give clone size only sometimes, using once, few, many, or a class for an expanded clone.

>few|TRBV4-2|TRBJ2-3|.
CASSQGTAEDTQYF
TGTGCCAGCAGCCAAGGAACAGCTGAGGATACGCAGTATTTT
>.|TRBV4-1|TRBJ2-5|TRBD2
CASSQDQPGTSGRWETQYF
TGCGCCAGCAGCCAAGATCAGCCGGGGACTAGCGGGAGGTGGGAGACCCAGTACTTC
>.|TRBV21-1|TRBJ1-4|.
CASRRKEDSFRTLTNEKLFF
TGTGCCAGCAGAAGGAAGGAGGACAGCTTCCGGACGCTTACTAATGAAAAACTGTTTTTT
>.|TRBV10-3|TRBJ2-5|TRBD2
CAISGGGGTGRQETQYF
TGTGCCATCAGTGGCGGCGGGGGGACCGGGCGCCAAGAGACCCAGTACTTC
>.|TRBV7-2|TRBJ2-7|TRBD2
CASSFVAGLAGGSYEQYF
TGTGCCAGCAGCTTCGTTGCTGGACTAGCGGGGGGGTCCTACGAGCAGTACTTC
>.|TRBV7-2|TRBJ1-1|.
CASIIAPGTEAFF
TGTGCCAGCATCATAGCGCCAGGGACTGAAGCTTTCTTT
>.|TRBV7-9|TRBJ2-1|.
CSSSLFAGRENEQFF
TGTTCCAGCAGCTTATTCGCGGGAAGGGAGAATGAGCAGTTCTTC
>.|TRBV5-1|TRBJ1-5|TRBD1
CASSPTGVGNQPQHF
TGCGCCAGCAGCCCTACAGGGGTAGGGAATCAGCCCCAGCATTTT
>.|TRBV5-6|TRBJ1-2|.
CASSPDANYCYTF
TGTGCCAGCAGCCCGGATGCTAACTATTGCTACACCTTC
>few|TRBV7-7|TRBJ2-2|TRBD1
CASSSIRRTGDGGGELFF
TGTGCTAGCAGCTCCATCCGGCGGACAGGGGACGGTGGCGGGGAGCTGTTTTTT
>.|TRBV29-1|TRBJ2-1|TRBD1
CSVGQGSDEQFF
TGCAGCGTTGGACAGGGGTCCGATGAGCAGTTCTTC
>.|TRBV5-4|TRBJ1-5|TRBD1
CASSPGTGNQPQHF
TGTGCCAGCAGCCCTGGGACAGGAAATCAGCCCCAGCATTTT
>.|TRBV5-4|TRBJ2-1|TRBD2
CASSSGLAERDEQFF
TGTGCCAGCAGCTCCGGACTAGCGGAGAGGGATGAGCAGTTCTTC
>few|TRBV30|TRBJ1-2|TRBD1
CAWLWGQNLHGYTF
TGTGCCTGGCTCTGGGGACAGAATTTACATGGCTACACCTTC
>.|TRBV27|TRBJ2-2|.
CASSFASGRAGELFF
TGTGCCAGCAGTTTTGCCAGCGGAAGGGCCGGGGAGCTGTTTTTT
>once|TRBV19|TRBJ1-1|.
CASSRDATGNTEAFF
TGTGCCAGTAGTAGGGATGCGACAGGGAACACTGAAGCTTTCTTT
>.|TRBV4-3|TRBJ2-5|TRBD1
CASSRGTATQETQYF
TGCGCCAGCAGCCGAGGGACAGCCACCCAAGAGACCCAGTACTTC
>.|TRBV5-6|TRBJ1-5|TRBD1
CASSHRTGPLNQPQHF
TGTGCCAGCAGTCACCGGACAGGACCTCTTAATCAGCCCCAGCATTTT
>.|TRBV18|TRBJ1-4|TRBD1
CASSTGTGTGGFRLFF
TGTGCCAGCTCAACGGGGACCGGGACAGGGGGCTTTCGACTGTTTTTT
>.|TRBV6-6|TRBJ2-1|.
CASMQASYNEQFF
TGTGCCAGCATGCAGGCGTCCTACAATGAGCAGTTCTTC
>.|TRBV27|TRBJ1-2|TRBD1
CASSSGQELNYGYTF
TGTGCCAGCAGTTCTGGACAGGAACTTAACTATGGCTACACCTTC
>.|TRBV7-8|TRBJ1-6|TRBD1
CASSTRDRADPPLHF
TGTGCCAGCAGCACCCGGGACAGGGCTGACCCACCCCTCCACTTT
>.|TRBV11-3|TRBJ2-5|TRBD1
CASSQTRGQETQYF
TGTGCCAGCAGCCAAACCAGGGGGCAAGAGACCCAGTACTTC
>once|TRBV29-1|TRBJ2-5|TRBD1
CSVKGALKETQYF
TGCAGCGTTAAGGGGGCCTTAAAAGAGACCCAGTACTTC
>.|TRBV6-6|TRBJ2-5|.
CASSPTPETQYF
TGTGCCAGCAGCCCTACCCCCGAGACCCAGTACTTC
>few|TRBV4-2|TRBJ2-7|.
CASSQTPGGEQYF
TGTGCCAGCAGCCAAACCCCCGGGGGCGAGCAGTACTTC
>.|TRBV27|TRBJ2-7|TRBD2
CASSRSAGGFYEQYF
TGTGCCAGCAGCCGGAGTGCGGGAGGTTTCTACGAGCAGTACTTC
>.|TRBV4-3|TRBJ1-5|.
CASSQEYRYNQPQHF
TGCGCCAGCAGCCAAGAGTACAGGTACAATCAGCCCCAGCATTTT
>.|TRBV2|TRBJ2-5|TRBD2
CASKRGTSGVVREQYF
TGTGCCAGCAAGCGGGGCACTAGCGGGGTGGTAAGGGAGCAGTACTTC
>.|TRBV5-1|TRBJ2-5|.
CASTTGGMFAETQYF
TGCGCCAGCACGACCGGAGGGATGTTCGCTGAGACCCAGTACTTC
>.|TRBV5-6|TRBJ2-2|.
CASRPFGGELFF
TGTGCCAGCAGACCTTTCGGCGGGGAGCTGTTTTTT
>.|TRBV11-3|TRBJ2-1|TRBD2
CASSLEGGRSSQQFF
TGTGCCAGCAGCTTAGAAGGCGGGAGAAGCTCTCAGCAGTTCTTC
>.|TRBV5-1|TRBJ2-5|.
CASSPEGGTQYF
TGCGCCAGCAGCCCCGAGGGCGGGACCCAGTACTTC
>.|TRBV6-1|TRBJ2-7|TRBD1
CASIWDRVHYEQYF
TGTGCCAGCATCTGGGACAGGGTTCACTACGAGCAGTACTTC
>few|TRBV7-8|TRBJ2-2|.
CASSPRRFGGRDTGELFF
TGTGCCAGCAGCCCCCGGCGTTTCGGGGGTCGGGACACCGGGGAGCTGTTTTTT
>.|TRBV30|TRBJ2-7|.
CAWSPVEGSYEQYF
TGTGCCTGGAGTCCAGTCGAGGGCTCCTACGAGCAGTACTTC
>.|TRBV28|TRBJ2-6|TRBD2
CASSFWRGDSGANVLTF
TGTGCCAGCAGTTTTTGGCGGGGGGACTCTGGGGCCAACGTCCTGACTTTC
>once|TRBV11-2|TRBJ2-7|TRBD1
CASSFRGQAYEQYF
TGTGCCAGCAGCTTCAGGGGGCAAGCCTACGAGCAGTACTTC
>.|TRBV6-5|TRBJ2-7|.
CASSLNQYEQYF
TGTGCCAGCAGTTTAAACCAGTACGAGCAGTACTTC
>.|TRBV15|TRBJ1-5|TRBD1
CATSRGQGANQPQHF
TGTGCCACCAGCAGAGGGCAGGGGGCAAATCAGCCCCAGCATTTT
>.|TRBV6-5|TRBJ1-2|.
CASSYDTSYGYTF
TGTGCCAGCAGTTACGACACCTCCTATGGCTACACCTTC
>.|TRBV27|TRBJ2-5|TRBD2
CASSPTSTLRGETQYF
TGTGCCAGCAGTCCGACTAGCACCCTACGGGGGGAGACCCAGTACTTC
>.|TRBV6-5|TRBJ2-1|TRBD1
CASSYDRDSNEQFF
TGTGCCAGCAGTTACGACAGGGATTCAAATGAGCAGTTCTTC
>.|TRBV7-6|TRBJ2-1|.
CASSLGGSWQFF
TGTGCCAGCAGCTTAGGTGGTAGCTGGCAGTTCTTC